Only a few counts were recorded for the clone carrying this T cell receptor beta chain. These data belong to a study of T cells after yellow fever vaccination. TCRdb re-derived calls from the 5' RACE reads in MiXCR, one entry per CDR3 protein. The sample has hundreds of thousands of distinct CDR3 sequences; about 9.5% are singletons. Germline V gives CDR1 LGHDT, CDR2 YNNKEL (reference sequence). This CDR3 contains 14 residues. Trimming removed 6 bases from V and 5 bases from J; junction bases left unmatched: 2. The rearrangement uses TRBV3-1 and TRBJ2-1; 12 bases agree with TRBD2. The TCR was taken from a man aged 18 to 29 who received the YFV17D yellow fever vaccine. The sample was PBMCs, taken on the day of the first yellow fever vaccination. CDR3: CASRASGGDNEQFF. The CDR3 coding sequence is TGTGCCAGCAGAGCTAGCGGGGGGGACAATGAGCAGTTCTTC.